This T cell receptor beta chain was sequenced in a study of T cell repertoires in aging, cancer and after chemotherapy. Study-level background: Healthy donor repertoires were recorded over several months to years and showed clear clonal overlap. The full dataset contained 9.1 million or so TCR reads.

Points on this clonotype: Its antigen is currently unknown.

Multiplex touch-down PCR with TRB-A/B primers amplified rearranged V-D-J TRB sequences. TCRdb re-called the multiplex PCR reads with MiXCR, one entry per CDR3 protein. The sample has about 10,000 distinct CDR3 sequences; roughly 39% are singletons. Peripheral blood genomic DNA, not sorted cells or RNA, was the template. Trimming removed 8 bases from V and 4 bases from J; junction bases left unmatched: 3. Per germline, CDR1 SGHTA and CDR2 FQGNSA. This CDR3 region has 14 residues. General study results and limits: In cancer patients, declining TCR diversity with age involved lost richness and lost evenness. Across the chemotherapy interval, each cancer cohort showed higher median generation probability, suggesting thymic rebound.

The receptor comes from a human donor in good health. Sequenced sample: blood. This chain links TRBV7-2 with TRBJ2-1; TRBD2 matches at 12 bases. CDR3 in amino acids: CASGTSGLYNEQFF. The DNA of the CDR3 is TGTGCCAGCGGGACTAGCGGGCTTTACAATGAGCAGTTCTTC.